The present TCR beta chain was sequenced within a study of regulatory T cells in long-lasting Graves disease. As for the study in general: Antithyroid drug intake by newly diagnosed Graves' patients had lasted under 3 months. Findings and caveats of the study: A greater number of public clonotypes (2,741) was shared by persistent patients than by new patients (around 970).

CDR3-region Arm-PCR and iRepertoire HTBI primers produced the TCR beta libraries. TCRdb ran MiXCR on the multiplex PCR reads and lists one entry per CDR3 protein. The sample holds 350,000 to 450,000 distinct CDR3 sequences, over 15% seen once. The sample holds many counts of this clonotype. Antigen specificity is unknown. Indicated time point: newly diagnosed GD, antithyroid drugs for less than 3 months. PBMC RNA served as the TCR library source. Roughly 8.4 milliliters of peripheral blood were drawn into EDTA tubes. Separately, the same data were catalogued under a study of T cells in Graves' hyperthyroidism and ophthalmopathy. In that study: Graves' hyperthyroidism was deemed stable absent ophthalmopathy progression within 18 months.

The source material was peripheral blood mononuclear cells (PBMCs), sampled at new diagnosis, from a patient treated with antithyroid drugs. This sequence originates from a man aged 35 to 55 with Graves disease.

This chain's CDR3 is CASSQVGSAEAFF. The CDR3 nucleotides read TGTGCCAGCAGCCAAGTAGGGAGCGCTGAAGCTTTCTTT. The chain joins TRBV3-1 to TRBJ1-1; D uncertain. The V and J ends lost 1 base and 6 bases respectively, with 9 bases between them. The CDR3 contains 13 residues. Germline V CDR1 and CDR2: LGHDT, YNNKEL (reference sequence).